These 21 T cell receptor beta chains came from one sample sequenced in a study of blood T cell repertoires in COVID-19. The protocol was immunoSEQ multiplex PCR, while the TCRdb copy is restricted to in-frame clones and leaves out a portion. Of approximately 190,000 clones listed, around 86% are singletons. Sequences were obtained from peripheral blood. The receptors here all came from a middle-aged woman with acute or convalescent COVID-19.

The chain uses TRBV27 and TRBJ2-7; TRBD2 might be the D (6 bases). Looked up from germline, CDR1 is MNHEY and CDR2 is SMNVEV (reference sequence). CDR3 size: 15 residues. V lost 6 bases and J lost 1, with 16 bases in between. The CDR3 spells CASSIPGRGSYEQYF. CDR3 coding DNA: TGTGCCAGCAGCATTCCGGGACGGGGGTCCTACGAGCAGTACTTC.

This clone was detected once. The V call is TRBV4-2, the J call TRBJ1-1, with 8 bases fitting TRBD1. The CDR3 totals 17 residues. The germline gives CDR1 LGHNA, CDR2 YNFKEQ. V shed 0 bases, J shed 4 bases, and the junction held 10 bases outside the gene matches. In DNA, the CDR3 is TGTGCCAGCAGCCAAGAGGGGCATCGGACAGGGTCCACTGAAGCTTTCTTT. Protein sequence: CASSQEGHRTGSTEAFF.

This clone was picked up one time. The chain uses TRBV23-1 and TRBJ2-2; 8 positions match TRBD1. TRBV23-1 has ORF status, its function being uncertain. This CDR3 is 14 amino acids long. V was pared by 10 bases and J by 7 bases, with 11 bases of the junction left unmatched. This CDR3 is CAKRTGGRDGELFF. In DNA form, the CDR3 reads TGCGCCAAGAGAACAGGGGGAAGAGACGGGGAGCTGTTTTTT.

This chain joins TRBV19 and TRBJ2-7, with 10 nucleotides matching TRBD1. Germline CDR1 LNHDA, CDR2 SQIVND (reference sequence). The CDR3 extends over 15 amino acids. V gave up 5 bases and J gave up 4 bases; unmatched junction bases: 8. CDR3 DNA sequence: TGTGCCAGTAGTGAGACCGGGACAGGGGAATACGAGCAGTACTTC. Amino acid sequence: CASSETGTGEYEQYF.

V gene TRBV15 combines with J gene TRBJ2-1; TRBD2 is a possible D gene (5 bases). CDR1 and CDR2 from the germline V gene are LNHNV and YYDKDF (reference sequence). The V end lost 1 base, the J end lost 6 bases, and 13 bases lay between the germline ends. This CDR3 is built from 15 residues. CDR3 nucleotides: TGTGCCACCAGCAGAGGAGGAGGCCGGTTCAATGAGCAGTTCTTC. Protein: CATSRGGGRFNEQFF. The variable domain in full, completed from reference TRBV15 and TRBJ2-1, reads DAMVIQNPRYQVTQFGKPVTLSCSQTLNHNVMYWYQQKSSQAPKLLFHYYDKDFNNEADTPDNFQSRRPNTSFCFLDIRSPGLGDTAMYLCATSRGGGRFNEQFFGPGTRLTVL.

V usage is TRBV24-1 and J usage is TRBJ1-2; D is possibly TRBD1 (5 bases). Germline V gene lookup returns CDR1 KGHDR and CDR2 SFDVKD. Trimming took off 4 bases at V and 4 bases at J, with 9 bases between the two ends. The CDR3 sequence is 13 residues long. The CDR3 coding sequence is TGTGCCACCAGTGAAGGGGATATCTATGGCTACACCTTC. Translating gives CATSEGDIYGYTF.

CDR3: CASSLLAGLHTDTQYF. The DNA for the CDR3 is TGTGCCAGCAGCCTACTAGCGGGATTACACACAGATACGCAGTATTTT. The gene calls are TRBV14 and TRBJ2-3, with 10 bases lining up with TRBD2. CDR1 and CDR2 (germline): SGHDN, FVKESK. The V gene end was trimmed by 4 bases and the J gene end by 2 bases; junction bases not matched to a gene: 6. CDR3 length: 16 residues.

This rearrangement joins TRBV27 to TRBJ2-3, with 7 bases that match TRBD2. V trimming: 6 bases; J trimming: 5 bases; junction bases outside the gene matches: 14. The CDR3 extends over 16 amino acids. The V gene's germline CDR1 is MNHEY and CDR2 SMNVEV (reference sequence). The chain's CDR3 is CASSRPEAGFRDTQYF. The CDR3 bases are TGTGCCAGCAGCCGCCCGGAAGCGGGGTTTAGAGATACGCAGTATTTT.

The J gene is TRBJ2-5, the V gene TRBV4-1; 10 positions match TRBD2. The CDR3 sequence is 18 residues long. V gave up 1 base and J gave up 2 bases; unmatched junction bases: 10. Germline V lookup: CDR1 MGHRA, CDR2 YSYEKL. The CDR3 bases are TGCGCCAGCAGCCAAGTTGGCCTAGCGGGAGAGATTCAAGAGACCCAGTACTTC. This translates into CASSQVGLAGEIQETQYF.

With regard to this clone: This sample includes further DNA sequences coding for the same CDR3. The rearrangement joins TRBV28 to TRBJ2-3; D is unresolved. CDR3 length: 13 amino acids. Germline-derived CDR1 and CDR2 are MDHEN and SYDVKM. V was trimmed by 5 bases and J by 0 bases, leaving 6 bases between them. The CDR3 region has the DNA TGTGCCAGCAGTCCCCAAAGCACAGATACGCAGTATTTT. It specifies CASSPQSTDTQYF.

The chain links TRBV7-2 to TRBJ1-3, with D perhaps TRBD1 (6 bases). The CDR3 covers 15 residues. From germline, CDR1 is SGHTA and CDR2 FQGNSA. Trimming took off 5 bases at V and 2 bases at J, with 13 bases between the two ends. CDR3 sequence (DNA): TGTGCCAGCAGCACGCAACAGGGAGCTGGAAACACCATATATTTT. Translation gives CASSTQQGAGNTIYF.

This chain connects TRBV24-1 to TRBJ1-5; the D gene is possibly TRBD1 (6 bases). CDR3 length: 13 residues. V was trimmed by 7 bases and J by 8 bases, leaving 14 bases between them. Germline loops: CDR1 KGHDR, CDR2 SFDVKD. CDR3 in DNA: TGTGCCACCAGAAGACTTCCAGGGGAGCCCCAGCATTTT. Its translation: CATRRLPGEPQHF.

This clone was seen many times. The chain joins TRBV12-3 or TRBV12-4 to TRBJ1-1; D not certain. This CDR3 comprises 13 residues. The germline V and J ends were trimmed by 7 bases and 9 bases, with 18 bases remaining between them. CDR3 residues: CASTSGVANKAFF. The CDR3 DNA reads TGTGCCAGCACCAGCGGGGTAGCGAACAAAGCTTTCTTT.

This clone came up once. The DNA of the CDR3 is TGTGCCAGCATAACCAGGGGTGCTAATCAGCCCCAGCATTTT. Translating gives CASITRGANQPQHF. The chain uses TRBV6-4 and TRBJ1-5, with D perhaps matching TRBD1 (6 bases). Trimming removed 7 bases at V and 4 bases at J, with 14 bases between. Germline V gene sequence: CDR1 MRHNA, CDR2 SNTAGT. CDR3 length: 14 amino acids.

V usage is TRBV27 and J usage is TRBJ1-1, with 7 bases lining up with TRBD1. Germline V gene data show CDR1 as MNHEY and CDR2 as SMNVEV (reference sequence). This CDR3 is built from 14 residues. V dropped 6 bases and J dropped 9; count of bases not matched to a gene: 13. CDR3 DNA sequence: TGTGCCAGCAGAAAGCCGGGACAGCGGACAAAAGCTTTCTTT. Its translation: CASRKPGQRTKAFF.

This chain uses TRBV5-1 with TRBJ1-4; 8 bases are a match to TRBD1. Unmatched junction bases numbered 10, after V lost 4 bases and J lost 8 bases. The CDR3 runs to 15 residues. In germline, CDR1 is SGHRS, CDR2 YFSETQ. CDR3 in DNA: TGCGCCAGCAGCGGACAGGGTGAAGTTCACGAAAAACTGTTTTTT. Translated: CASSGQGEVHEKLFF.

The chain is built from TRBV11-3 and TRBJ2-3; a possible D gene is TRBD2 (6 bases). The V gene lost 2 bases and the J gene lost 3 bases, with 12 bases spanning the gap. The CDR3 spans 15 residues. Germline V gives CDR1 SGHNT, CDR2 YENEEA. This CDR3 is CASSLTGDGTDTQYF. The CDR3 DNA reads TGTGCCAGCAGCTTAACGGGGGACGGGACAGATACGCAGTATTTT.

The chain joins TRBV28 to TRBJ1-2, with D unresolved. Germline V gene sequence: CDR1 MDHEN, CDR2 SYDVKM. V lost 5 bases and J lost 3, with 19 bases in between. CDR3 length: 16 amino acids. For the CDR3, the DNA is TGTGCCAGCAGTCCTACACCGAGACTGCTCTACTATGGCTACACCTTC. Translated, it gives CASSPTPRLLYYGYTF.

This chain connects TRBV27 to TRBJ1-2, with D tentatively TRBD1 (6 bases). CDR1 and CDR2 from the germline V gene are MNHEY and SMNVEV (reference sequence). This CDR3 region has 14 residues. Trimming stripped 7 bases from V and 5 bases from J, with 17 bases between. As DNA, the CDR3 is TGTGCCAGCACCTTGGACAGTGGTAGGTATGGCTACACCTTC. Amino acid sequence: CASTLDSGRYGYTF.

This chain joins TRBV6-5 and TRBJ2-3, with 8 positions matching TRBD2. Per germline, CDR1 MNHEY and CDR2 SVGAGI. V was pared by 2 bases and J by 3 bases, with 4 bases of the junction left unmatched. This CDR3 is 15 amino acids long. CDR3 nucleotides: TGTGCCAGCAGTTACCTGGTAGCGGGGACAGATACGCAGTATTTT. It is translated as CASSYLVAGTDTQYF.

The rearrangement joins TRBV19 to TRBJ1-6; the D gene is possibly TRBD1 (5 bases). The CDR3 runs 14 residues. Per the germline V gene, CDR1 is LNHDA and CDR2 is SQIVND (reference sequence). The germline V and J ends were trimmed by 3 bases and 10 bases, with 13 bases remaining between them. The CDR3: CASSMPGRNSPLHF. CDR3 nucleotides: TGTGCCAGTAGTATGCCAGGGAGGAACTCACCCCTCCACTTT.